Only a few counts were recorded for the clone carrying this T cell receptor beta chain. This CDR3 is 13 amino acids long. Germline values: CDR1 SQVTM, CDR2 ANQGSEA. This entry belongs to a study of blood T cells in healthy people across ages. Using a J-beta primer mix together with a sample-barcoded 5' primer, a second PCR was run for about 7 to 12 cycles. One entry per CDR3 protein, called by TCRdb with MiXCR from the 5' RACE reads. The data contain roughly 500,000 distinct CDR3 sequences, around 24% of them singletons. The data also belong to a second study, concerning T cells of mothers and their children.

This receptor was taken from a boy aged 5-17 years in good health. The chain employs TRBV29-1 and TRBJ2-5; a possible D gene is TRBD1 (6 bases). The J call may be mistaken, given a closer DNA end match to TRBJ2-7. Sequencing was carried out using blood. The chain's CDR3 is CSVRRDQGHEQYF. In nucleotides, the CDR3 is TGCAGCGTACGCCGGGACCAGGGGCACGAGCAGTACTTC.